These 17 T cell receptor beta chains were sequenced from one sample in a study of blood T cell repertoires in COVID-19. Using immunoSEQ multiplex PCR, the repertoire was profiled, and TCRdb retains in-frame clones only, with some absent. The data contain about 68,000 clones, 86% of them singletons. Sequenced sample: peripheral blood. The receptors stem from a young man with acute or convalescent COVID-19.

This clone was recorded only once. In DNA form, the CDR3 reads TGTGCCTGTATCTTAGATGGCTACACCTTC. This sequence encodes CACILDGYTF. J is TRBJ1-2 and V is TRBV30; unclear D gene. V was pared by 6 bases and J by 6 bases, with 8 bases between. This CDR3 spans 10 amino acids. CDR1 is GTSNPN, CDR2 SVGIG, per germline (reference sequence).

This clone has a handful of counts. J is TRBJ1-5 and V is TRBV7-2, with 8 nucleotides matching TRBD1. The CDR3 length is 15 residues. Unmatched junction bases numbered 5, after V lost 4 bases and J lost 3 bases. Per the germline V gene, CDR1 is SGHTA and CDR2 is FQGNSA. The DNA for the CDR3 is TGTGCCAGCAGCTCAAGGACAGGGCACAATCAGCCCCAGCATTTT. As protein: CASSSRTGHNQPQHF.

The chain uses TRBV7-3 and TRBJ1-5, with D possibly TRBD1 on 6 matching bases. V lost 6 bases and J 3 bases, leaving 9 bases between the germline ends. CDR3 length equals 13 residues. Germline V CDR1 and CDR2: SGHTA, FQGTGA. CDR3 nucleotides: TGTGCCAGCAGTCCAGGGGCCAATCAGCCCCAGCATTTT. It translates to CASSPGANQPQHF.

This clone was seen a handful of times. The chain combines TRBV7-9 with TRBJ2-1; tentative D call: TRBD2 (5 bases). This CDR3 region has 16 residues. The V end was cut by 5 bases, the J end by 4 bases, with 18 bases between. CDR1 and CDR2 from the germline V gene are SEHNR and FQNEAQ (reference sequence). CDR3 nucleotides: TGTGCCAGCAGCCCGAAAAGCGGAGCCATTTACAATGAGCAGTTCTTC. Translated: CASSPKSGAIYNEQFF.

The V and J genes are TRBV19 and TRBJ2-1, with a weak D call TRBD1 (5 bases). Germline CDR1 is LNHDA and CDR2 is SQIVND (reference sequence). CDR3 size: 17 residues. V lost 6 bases and J 0 bases, leaving 18 bases between the germline ends. As DNA, the CDR3 is TGTGCCAGTAGACCCCCACAAGGGGCGAGCTCCTACAATGAGCAGTTCTTC. This translates into CASRPPQGASSYNEQFF.

The chain links TRBV6-1 to TRBJ2-2; 15 nucleotides line up with TRBD2. The CDR3 covers 17 residues. Germline V gives CDR1 MNHNS, CDR2 SASEGT. With V trimmed by 4 bases and J by 7 bases, 7 bases remained unmatched. DNA for the CDR3: TGTGCCAGCAGTGGGGTTGGACTAGCGGGAGGGTACGGGGAGCTGTTTTTT. Its protein is CASSGVGLAGGYGELFF.

The gene calls are TRBV28 and TRBJ2-2, with 7 bases identical to TRBD2. Germline V gene lookup returns CDR1 MDHEN and CDR2 SYDVKM. The ends lost 5 bases at V and 2 bases at J; junction bases unmatched: 5. The CDR3 contains 15 residues. CDR3 sequence (DNA): TGTGCCAGCAGTCTCACTAGCGATAACACCGGGGAGCTGTTTTTT. It is translated as CASSLTSDNTGELFF.

The chain links TRBV4-1 to TRBJ2-1; 8 positions match TRBD2. The J segment lost 7 bases and the V segment lost 4 bases, leaving 9 bases of the junction unmatched. CDR1 is MGHRA, CDR2 YSYEKL, per germline. The length of the CDR3 is 15 residues. CDR3 sequence (DNA): TGCGCCAGCAGCCGTCGGGAGGGTAGTGGAAATGAGCAGTTCTTC. Its protein product is CASSRREGSGNEQFF.

The chain joins TRBV9 to TRBJ1-1; D unclear. Germline V gene lookup returns CDR1 SGDLS and CDR2 YYNGEE. V lost 0 bases, J lost 1 base, and 10 bases lay in between. The length of the CDR3 is 15 residues. The CDR3 DNA follows: TGTGCCAGCAGCGTAGTGGAGGCCCCGAACACTGAAGCTTTCTTT. Protein product: CASSVVEAPNTEAFF.

This chain connects TRBV19 to TRBJ1-3; D not resolved. Trimming cost V 0 bases and J 7 bases, with 7 bases left between them. Germline assignment: CDR1 LNHDA and CDR2 SQIVND (reference sequence). The CDR3 is 13 residues long. CDR3 DNA: TGTGCCAGTAGTATAGACATACGGAACACCATATATTTT. Protein: CASSIDIRNTIYF.

The chain has TRBV7-8 and TRBJ2-7; D is unclear. The V gene lost 2 bases and the J gene lost 4 bases, with 3 bases spanning the gap. The germline V gene encodes CDR1 SGHVS and CDR2 FQNEAQ. The CDR3 extends over 11 amino acids. The CDR3: CASSLYYEQYF. The DNA of the CDR3 is TGTGCCAGCAGCTTATATTACGAGCAGTACTTC.

V usage is TRBV7-9 and J usage is TRBJ2-2; D is unresolved. CDR3 length: 12 amino acids. Germline lookup yields CDR1 SEHNR and CDR2 FQNEAQ (reference sequence). V lost 7 bases and J 7 bases, leaving 10 bases between the germline ends. The CDR3, as DNA: TGTGCCAGCATCGCCGCCAGCGGGGAGCTGTTTTTT. Its translation is CASIAASGELFF.

J is TRBJ1-2 and V is TRBV25-1, with unresolved D. The CDR3 has 11 amino acids. Germline V gene data show CDR1 as MGHDK and CDR2 as SYGVNS. Trimming cost V 2 bases and J 14 bases, with 12 bases left between them. The CDR3 DNA follows: TGTGCCAGCAGTGAAGGAGGCAGGTGGACCTTC. Translated: CASSEGGRWTF.

The rearrangement joins TRBV15 to TRBJ2-1; D possibly corresponds to TRBD2 (5 bases). Germline loops: CDR1 LNHNV, CDR2 YYDKDF (reference sequence). The CDR3 is 15 amino acids. The ends were cut back, 3 bases at V and 9 bases at J, with 18 bases in the middle. In nucleotides, the CDR3 is TGTGCCACCAGCAGCCCGCGGACTCGGGGTAGTGAGCAGTTCTTC. Translated: CATSSPRTRGSEQFF. Supplemented by reference TRBV15 and TRBJ2-1, the full variable domain reads DAMVIQNPRYQVTQFGKPVTLSCSQTLNHNVMYWYQQKSSQAPKLLFHYYDKDFNNEADTPDNFQSRRPNTSFCFLDIRSPGLGDTAMYLCATSSPRTRGSEQFFGPGTRLTVL.

V is TRBV18 and J is TRBJ2-3; D possibly corresponds to TRBD1 (6 bases). This CDR3 is built from 13 residues. In germline, CDR1 is KGHSH, CDR2 LQKENI. Trimming left V 4 bases short and J 6 bases short, with 11 bases between. The CDR3 nucleotides are TGTGCCAGCTCACTGACAGGTCGGGATACGCAGTATTTT. Translated: CASSLTGRDTQYF.

The chain combines TRBV30 with TRBJ2-1, with 9 bases matching TRBD1. Germline CDR1 reads GTSNPN; CDR2 reads SVGIG (reference sequence). The CDR3 is made up of 14 amino acids. V shed 5 bases and J 8 bases; nucleotides not matched to a gene: 10. CDR3 loop: CAWVKGQGVHEQFF. The CDR3 DNA follows: TGTGCCTGGGTCAAGGGACAGGGAGTCCATGAGCAGTTCTTC.

This clone was observed once. The rearrangement links TRBV7-9 to TRBJ2-5; 7 positions match TRBD1. V trimming: 1 base; J trimming: 1 base; junction bases outside the gene matches: 0. Germline CDR1 reads SEHNR; CDR2 reads FQNEAQ (reference sequence). This CDR3 contains 14 residues. CDR3 coding DNA: TGTGCCAGCAGCTTAGGACAGGGCCAAGAGACCCAGTACTTC. As protein: CASSLGQGQETQYF.